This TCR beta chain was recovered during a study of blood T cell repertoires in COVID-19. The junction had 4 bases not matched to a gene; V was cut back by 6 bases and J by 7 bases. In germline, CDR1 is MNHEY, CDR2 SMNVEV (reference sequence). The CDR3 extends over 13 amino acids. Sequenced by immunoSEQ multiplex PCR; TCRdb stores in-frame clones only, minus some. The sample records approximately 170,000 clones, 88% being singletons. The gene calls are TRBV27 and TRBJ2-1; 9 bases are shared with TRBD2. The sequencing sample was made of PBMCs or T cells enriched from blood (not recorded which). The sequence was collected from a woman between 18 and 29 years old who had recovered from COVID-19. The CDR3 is CASSYSGRNEQFF. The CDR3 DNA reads TGTGCCAGCAGCTATAGCGGGAGAAATGAGCAGTTCTTC.